The 8 T cell receptor beta chains listed next were all sequenced from one sample in a study of blood T cell repertoires in COVID-19. Method: immunoSEQ multiplex PCR; TCRdb's copy keeps in-frame clones and lacks some. The sample has around 20,000 clones, roughly 89% seen once. The sample comprised peripheral blood. The receptors shown here come from a human donor in a cohort sampled during active COVID-19.

This chain uses TRBV5-1 with TRBJ2-1; possibly TRBD2 for D (5 bases). The germline V gene has CDR1 SGHRS and CDR2 YFSETQ. V gave up 4 bases and J gave up 7 bases, with 21 bases separating them. This CDR3 region has 16 residues. This CDR3 reads CASSPMIGIPGNEQFF. The DNA of the CDR3 is TGCGCCAGCAGCCCCATGATCGGGATCCCCGGAAATGAGCAGTTCTTC.

The V call is TRBV7-9, the J call TRBJ2-3; 7 bases match TRBD2. V lost 0 bases, J lost 1 base, and 1 base stayed unmatched. The CDR3 has 15 amino acids. Germline CDR1 reads SEHNR; CDR2 reads FQNEAQ (reference sequence). The CDR3 loop is CASSLALAGTDTQYF. The CDR3 region has the DNA TGTGCCAGCAGCTTAGCCCTAGCGGGCACAGATACGCAGTATTTT.

V and J are TRBV21-1 and TRBJ2-7; no DNA check was done on the table's D call, TRBD1. TRBV21-1 is shown as a pseudogene. There are 16 residues in the CDR3. This CDR3 reads CARSKWAVQVRNEQYF. The CDR3 DNA sequence: TGTGCCAGAAGCAAATGGGCTGTACAGGTCCGTAACGAGCAGTACTTC.

J is TRBJ1-2 and V is TRBV27, with D perhaps TRBD1 (5 bases). From germline, CDR1 is MNHEY and CDR2 SMNVEV (reference sequence). The CDR3 consists of 12 residues. The V gene lost 6 bases and the J gene lost 5 bases, with 10 bases spanning the gap. The CDR3 region has the DNA TGTGCCAGCAGGATCGGGGGTTATGGCTACACCTTC. Its translation is CASRIGGYGYTF.

The gene calls are TRBV4-1 and TRBJ2-1; 8 positions agree with TRBD2. CDR1 and CDR2 from the germline V gene are MGHRA and YSYEKL. Unmatched junction bases numbered 7, after V lost 6 bases and J lost 9 bases. The CDR3 totals 13 residues. The CDR3 DNA sequence: TGCGCCAGCAGGGGTAGCGGGACCCTTGAGCAGTTCTTC. Translating gives CASRGSGTLEQFF.

The rearrangement links TRBV5-1 to TRBJ2-2, with 11 nucleotides matching TRBD2. The germline V gene encodes CDR1 SGHRS and CDR2 YFSETQ. The V gene end was trimmed by 6 bases and the J gene end by 5 bases; junction bases not matched to a gene: 6. The CDR3 sequence is 15 residues long. For the CDR3, the DNA is TGCGCCAGCATCCAAACTAGCGGGAGTACCGGGGAGCTGTTTTTT. This translates into CASIQTSGSTGELFF.

V and J are TRBV3-1 (or the pseudogene TRBV3-2) and TRBJ2-1, with D perhaps matching TRBD1 (5 bases). The CDR3 has 17 amino acids. V dropped 0 bases and J dropped 6 bases, with 18 bases sitting between them. The germline CDR1 and CDR2 sequences are LGHDT and YNNKEL (reference sequence). The CDR3 here is CASSQENRFPSANEQFF. The CDR3 nucleotides are TGTGCCAGCAGCCAAGAAAACAGGTTCCCTAGTGCCAATGAGCAGTTCTTC.

The V gene is TRBV9, the J gene TRBJ1-3; no clear D. This CDR3 comprises 13 residues. The germline gives CDR1 SGDLS, CDR2 YYNGEE. The V gene lost 3 bases and the J gene lost 0 bases, with 4 bases spanning the gap. The CDR3 spells CASSGGSGNTIYF. CDR3 DNA sequence: TGTGCCAGCAGCGGAGGCTCTGGAAACACCATATATTTT.